A selection of T cell receptor beta chains follows, all from one sample in a study of T cells in Graves' hyperthyroidism and ophthalmopathy. TCRdb ran MiXCR on the multiplex PCR reads and lists one entry per CDR3 protein. The repertoire holds about 840,000 distinct CDR3 sequences, with around 38% as singletons. The specimen was blood. The receptors come from a man younger than 30 with Graves' hyperthyroidism. The CDR3 runs from the conserved cysteine through the conserved F or W. The D gene is left open where the match is weak. The size entry is marked missing in some rows and otherwise reads once, few, many or a size class.

V	D	size	J	CDR3	DNA
TRBV7-9	NA	NA	TRBJ1-1	CASRSGETEAFF	TGTGCCAGCAGGTCGGGGGAAACTGAAGCTTTCTTT
TRBV10-3	NA	NA	TRBJ1-5	CAISDYRVSVREPQHF	TGTGCCATCAGTGACTACAGGGTGAGCGTACGGGAGCCCCAGCATTTT
TRBV2	TRBD1	NA	TRBJ2-7	CASSLATGAPTYEQYF	TGTGCCAGCAGTTTAGCAACAGGGGCGCCGACCTACGAGCAGTACTTC
TRBV10-3	NA	NA	TRBJ1-5	CATGSDDSNQPQHF	TGTGCCACCGGGTCAGACGACAGTAATCAGCCCCAGCATTTT
TRBV7-9	NA	NA	TRBJ2-7	CASSNYRGAPSYEQYF	TGTGCCAGCAGCAATTACCGGGGGGCTCCCTCCTACGAGCAGTACTTC
TRBV5-4	NA	NA	TRBJ2-2	CASSFGGDAGELFF	TGTGCCAGCAGCTTTGGGGGTGACGCCGGGGAGCTGTTTTTT
TRBV20-1	NA	NA	TRBJ2-7	CSARDQTSLSCEQYF	TGCAGTGCTAGAGATCAAACTAGCTTGTCTTGCGAGCAGTACTTC
TRBV7-9	NA	few	TRBJ1-4	CASSLGGIQNEKLFF	TGTGCCAGCAGCTTAGGTGGCATACAGAATGAAAAACTGTTTTTT
TRBV7-9	NA	NA	TRBJ2-5	CASHQTDSGQETQYF	TGTGCCAGCCATCAAACCGACAGCGGGCAAGAGACCCAGTACTTC
TRBV7-6	NA	many	TRBJ2-7	CASSAGTDYEQYF	TGTGCCAGCAGCGCCGGGACGGATTACGAGCAGTACTTC
TRBV25-1	NA	NA	TRBJ2-7	CASLEGVAYEQYF	TGTGCCAGCTTGGAGGGGGTAGCCTACGAGCAGTACTTC
TRBV7-2	TRBD1	NA	TRBJ2-5	CAISSGTGLYQETQYF	TGTGCCATCAGTTCCGGGACAGGGCTCTACCAAGAGACCCAGTACTTC
TRBV20-1	TRBD1	NA	TRBJ1-5	CSAATGGGQPQHF	TGCAGTGCCGCAACAGGGGGAGGACAGCCCCAGCATTTT
TRBV7-9	NA	few	TRBJ1-1	CASSLGAFMNTEAFF	TGTGCCAGCAGCTTAGGGGCATTCATGAACACTGAAGCTTTCTTT